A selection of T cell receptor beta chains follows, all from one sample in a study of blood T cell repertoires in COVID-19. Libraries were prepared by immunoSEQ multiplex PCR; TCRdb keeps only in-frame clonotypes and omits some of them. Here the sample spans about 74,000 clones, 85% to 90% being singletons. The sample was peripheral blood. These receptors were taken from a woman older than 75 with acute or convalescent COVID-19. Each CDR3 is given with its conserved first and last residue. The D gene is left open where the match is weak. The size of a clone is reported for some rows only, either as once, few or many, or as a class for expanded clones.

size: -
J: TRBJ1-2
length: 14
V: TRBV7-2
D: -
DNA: TGTGCCAGCAGCCCCACAGGGCAAAACTATGGCTACACCTTC
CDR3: CASSPTGQNYGYTF

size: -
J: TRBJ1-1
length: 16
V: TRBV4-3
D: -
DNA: TGCGCCAGCAGCCAAGGGGCAGGGCTACTGAACACTGAAGCTTTCTTT
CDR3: CASSQGAGLLNTEAFF

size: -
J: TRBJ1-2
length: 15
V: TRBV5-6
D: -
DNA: TGTGCCAGCAGCTTCGAGGCGGCTGGTAACTATGGCTACACCTTC
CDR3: CASSFEAAGNYGYTF

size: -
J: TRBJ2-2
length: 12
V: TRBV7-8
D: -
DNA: TGTGCCAGCAGCCTACAGACAGGGGAGCTGTTTTTT
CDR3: CASSLQTGELFF

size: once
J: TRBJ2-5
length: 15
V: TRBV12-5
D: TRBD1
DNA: TGTGCTAGTGGTTTGGGGGACAGGGGGGGAGAGACCCAGTACTTC
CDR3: CASGLGDRGGETQYF

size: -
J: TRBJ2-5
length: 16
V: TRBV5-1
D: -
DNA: TGCGCCAGCAGCTTGGGCTTGAGGTCGGGAGAGGAGACCCAGTACTTC
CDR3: CASSLGLRSGEETQYF

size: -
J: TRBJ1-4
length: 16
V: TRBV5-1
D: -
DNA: TGCGCCAGCAGCTTGGGTGGGCACATGAGTAATGAAAAACTGTTTTTT
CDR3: CASSLGGHMSNEKLFF

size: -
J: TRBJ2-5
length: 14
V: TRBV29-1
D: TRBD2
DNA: TGCAGCGTTGGGATAGCGGGGGGGCGAGAGACCCAGTACTTC
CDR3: CSVGIAGGRETQYF

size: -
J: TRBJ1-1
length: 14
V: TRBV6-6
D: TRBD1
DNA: TGTGCCAGCAGCCTAGACAGGGGGAACACTGAAGCTTTCTTT
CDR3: CASSLDRGNTEAFF

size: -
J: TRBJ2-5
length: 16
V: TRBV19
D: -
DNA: TGTGCCAGTAGTATAGTGGAGACAGCTCGCCAAGAGACCCAGTACTTC
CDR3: CASSIVETARQETQYF

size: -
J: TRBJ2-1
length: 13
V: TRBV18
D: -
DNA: TGTGCCAGCTCAGGGACTGAGTACAATGAGCAGTTCTTC
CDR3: CASSGTEYNEQFF

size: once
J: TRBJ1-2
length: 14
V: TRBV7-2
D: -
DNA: TGTGCCAGCAGCTTAGCAGGCGGGGACTATGGCTACACCTTC
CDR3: CASSLAGGDYGYTF

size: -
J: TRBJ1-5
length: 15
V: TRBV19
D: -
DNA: TGTGCCAGTAGTATGTCAGGACGGGGTAATCAGCCCCAGCATTTT
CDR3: CASSMSGRGNQPQHF

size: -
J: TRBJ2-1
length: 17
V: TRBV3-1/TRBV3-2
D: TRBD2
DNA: TGTGCCAGCAGCCAAGAACTAGCGGGAGGCTCCTACAATGAGCAGTTCTTC
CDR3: CASSQELAGGSYNEQFF

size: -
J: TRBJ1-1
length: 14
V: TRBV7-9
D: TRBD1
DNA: TGTGCCAGCAGCCGCGGACAGGGGGACACTGAAGCTTTCTTT
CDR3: CASSRGQGDTEAFF

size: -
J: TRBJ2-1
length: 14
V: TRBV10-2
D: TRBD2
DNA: TGCGCCAGCAGTCTAGCGGGGCCATGGGATGAGCAGTTCTTC
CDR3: CASSLAGPWDEQFF

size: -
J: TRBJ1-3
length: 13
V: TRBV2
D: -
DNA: TGTGCCAGCAGGACGGGCTCTGGAAACACCATATATTTT
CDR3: CASRTGSGNTIYF